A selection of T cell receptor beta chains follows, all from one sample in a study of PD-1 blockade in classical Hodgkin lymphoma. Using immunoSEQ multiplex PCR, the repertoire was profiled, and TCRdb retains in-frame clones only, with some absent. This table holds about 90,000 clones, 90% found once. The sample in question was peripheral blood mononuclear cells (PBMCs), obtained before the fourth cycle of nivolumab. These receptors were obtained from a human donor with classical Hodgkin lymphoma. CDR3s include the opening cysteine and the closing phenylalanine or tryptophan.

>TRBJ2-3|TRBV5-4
CASSLGLAGDTQYF
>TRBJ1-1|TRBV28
CASSSPRGGNTEAFF
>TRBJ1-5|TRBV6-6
CASSRQGDQPQHF
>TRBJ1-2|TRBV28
CASSLPGFGYGYTF
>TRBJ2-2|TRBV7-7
CASSSAERDVKGPHGELFF
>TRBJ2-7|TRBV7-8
CASSLAEGYLYEQYF
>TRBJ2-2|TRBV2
CASSQTGGTGELFF
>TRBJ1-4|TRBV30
CAWSEGLINEKLFF
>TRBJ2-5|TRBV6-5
CASSYLDRAQETQYF
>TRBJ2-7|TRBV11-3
CASSLDYSYEQYF
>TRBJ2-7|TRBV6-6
CASSTYSGGADEQYF
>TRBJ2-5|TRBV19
CASSLAVGETQYF
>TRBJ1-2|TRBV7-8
CASSHDRDRYGYTF
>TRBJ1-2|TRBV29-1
CSGGGGLYYGYTF
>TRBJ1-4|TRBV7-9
CASSFHRFVRGNEKLFF
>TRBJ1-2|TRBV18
CASSPGYGYTF
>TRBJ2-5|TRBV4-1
CASSPTMRETQYF
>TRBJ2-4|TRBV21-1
CASSNGGEGAKNIQYF
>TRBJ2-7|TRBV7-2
CASSLVSIGTDEQYF
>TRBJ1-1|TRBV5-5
CASSLTVMNTEAFF
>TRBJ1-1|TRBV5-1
CASSFGGNTEAFF
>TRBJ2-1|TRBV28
CASSNAEGWDYNEQFF
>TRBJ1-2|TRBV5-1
CASSPRTGGDSYTF
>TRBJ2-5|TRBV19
CASSTTGARETQYF
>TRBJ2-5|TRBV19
CASSTPGTAQETQYF
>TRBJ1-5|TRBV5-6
CASSLAGTSNQPQHF
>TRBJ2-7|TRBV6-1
CASSPGSSYEQYF
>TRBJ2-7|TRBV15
CATSELQGGEQYF
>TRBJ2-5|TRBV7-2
CASSLGVGGEQETQYF
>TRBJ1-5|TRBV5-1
CASSFRTASNQPQHF
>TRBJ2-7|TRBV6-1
CASSHNYEQYF
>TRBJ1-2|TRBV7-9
CASSLSGQGANGYTF
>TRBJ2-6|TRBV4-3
CASSQGFDTSWGSGANVLTF
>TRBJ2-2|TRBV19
CASSPSGGVTGELFF
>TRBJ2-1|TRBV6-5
CASSFYNEQFF
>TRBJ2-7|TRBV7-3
CASSPQGADEQYF
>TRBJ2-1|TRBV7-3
CASSLGRGLYNEQFF
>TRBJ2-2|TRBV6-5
CASSGVLAGELFF
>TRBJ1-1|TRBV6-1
CASSTDRDGTEAFF
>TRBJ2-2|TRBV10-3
CAINRRVTNTGELFF
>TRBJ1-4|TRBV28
CASTLPRTGGSNEKLFF
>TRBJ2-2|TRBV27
CASSLLAGGGELFF
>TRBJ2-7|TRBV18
CASSPPINRDRVFEQYF
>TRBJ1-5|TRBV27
CASSTGQGRNQPQHF
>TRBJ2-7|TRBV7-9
CASSVGGAGGHYEQYF
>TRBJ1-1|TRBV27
CASRPGDRPLEAFF
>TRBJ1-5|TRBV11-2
CASSLRVGAEYSNQPQHF
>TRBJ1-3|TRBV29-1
CSVGETGAGNTIYF
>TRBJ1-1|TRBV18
CASSPAAVNTEAFF
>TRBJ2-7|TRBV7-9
CASSPRALSYEQYF
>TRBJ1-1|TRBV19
CASSRKGQAANTEAFF
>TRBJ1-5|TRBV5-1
CASSYGDYNQPQHF
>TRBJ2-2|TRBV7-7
CASSLLNTGELFF
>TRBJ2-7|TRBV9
CASSLAGSTYEQYF
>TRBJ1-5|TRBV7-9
CASSLGGFDQPQHF
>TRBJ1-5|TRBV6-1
CASSEQERGNQPQHF
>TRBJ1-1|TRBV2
CATRSGGSTEAFF
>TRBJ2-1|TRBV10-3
CAISGFLAGLINEQFF
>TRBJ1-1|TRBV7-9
CASSPNSGVKGTEAFF
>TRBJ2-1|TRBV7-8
CASRGGTSGANEQFF